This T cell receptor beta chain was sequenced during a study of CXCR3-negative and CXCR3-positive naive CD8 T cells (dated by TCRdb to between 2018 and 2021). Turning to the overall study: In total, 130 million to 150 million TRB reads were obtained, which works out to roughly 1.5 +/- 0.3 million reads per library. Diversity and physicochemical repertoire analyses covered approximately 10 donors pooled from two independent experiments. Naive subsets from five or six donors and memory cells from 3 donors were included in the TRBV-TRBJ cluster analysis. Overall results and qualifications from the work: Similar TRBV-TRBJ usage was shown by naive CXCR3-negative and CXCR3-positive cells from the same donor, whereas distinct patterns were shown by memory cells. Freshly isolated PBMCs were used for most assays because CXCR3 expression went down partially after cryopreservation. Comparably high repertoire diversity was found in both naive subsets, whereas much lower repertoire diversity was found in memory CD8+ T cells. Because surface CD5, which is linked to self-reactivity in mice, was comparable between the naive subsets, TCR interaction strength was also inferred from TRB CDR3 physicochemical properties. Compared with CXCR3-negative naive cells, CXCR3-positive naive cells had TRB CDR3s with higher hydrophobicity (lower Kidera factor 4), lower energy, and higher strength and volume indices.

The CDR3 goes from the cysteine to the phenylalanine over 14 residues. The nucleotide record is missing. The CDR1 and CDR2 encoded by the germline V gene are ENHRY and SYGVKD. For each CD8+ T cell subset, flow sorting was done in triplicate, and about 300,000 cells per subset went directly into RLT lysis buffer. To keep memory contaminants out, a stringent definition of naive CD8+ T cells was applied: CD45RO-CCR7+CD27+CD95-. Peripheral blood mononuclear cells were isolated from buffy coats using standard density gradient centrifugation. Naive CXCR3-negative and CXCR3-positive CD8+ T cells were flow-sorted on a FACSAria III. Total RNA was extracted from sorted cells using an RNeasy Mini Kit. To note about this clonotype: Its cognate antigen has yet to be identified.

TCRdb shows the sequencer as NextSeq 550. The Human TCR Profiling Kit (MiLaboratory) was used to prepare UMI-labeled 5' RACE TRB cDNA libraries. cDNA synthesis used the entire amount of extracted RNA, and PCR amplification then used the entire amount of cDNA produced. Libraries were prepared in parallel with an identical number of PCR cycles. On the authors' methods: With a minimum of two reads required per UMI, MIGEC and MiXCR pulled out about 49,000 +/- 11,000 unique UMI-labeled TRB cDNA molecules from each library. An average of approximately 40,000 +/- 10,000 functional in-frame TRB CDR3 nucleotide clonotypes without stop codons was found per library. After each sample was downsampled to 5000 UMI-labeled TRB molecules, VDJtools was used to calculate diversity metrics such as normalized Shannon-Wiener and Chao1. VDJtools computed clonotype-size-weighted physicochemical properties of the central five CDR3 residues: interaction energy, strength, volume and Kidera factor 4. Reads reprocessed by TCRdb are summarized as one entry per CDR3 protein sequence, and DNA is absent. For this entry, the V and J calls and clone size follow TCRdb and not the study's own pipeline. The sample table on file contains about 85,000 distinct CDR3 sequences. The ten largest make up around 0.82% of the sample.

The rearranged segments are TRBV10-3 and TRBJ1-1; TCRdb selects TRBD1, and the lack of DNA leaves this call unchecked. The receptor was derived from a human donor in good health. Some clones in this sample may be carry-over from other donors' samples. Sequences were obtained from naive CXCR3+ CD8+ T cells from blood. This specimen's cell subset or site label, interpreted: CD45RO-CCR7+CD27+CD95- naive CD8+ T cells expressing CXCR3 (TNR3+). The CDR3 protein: CAIRVGPPNTEAFF.